The rows below give T cell receptor beta chains drawn from one sample of a study of T cells in Graves' hyperthyroidism and ophthalmopathy. In TCRdb, the multiplex PCR reads were re-called with MiXCR into one record per CDR3 protein. The sample carries approximately 400,000 distinct CDR3 sequences, less than 20% recorded once. Material: blood. The receptors were sampled from a woman between 18 and 30 years old with Graves' hyperthyroidism. The CDR3 runs from the conserved cysteine through the conserved F or W.

v_gene: TRBV5-8; CDR3aa: CASSSMPGQESRWAKNIQYF
v_gene: TRBV12-5; CDR3aa: CASGSGQGETQYF
v_gene: TRBV2; CDR3aa: CASSLGPGQDYEQYF
v_gene: TRBV5-1; CDR3aa: CASSFWIQGTGELFF
v_gene: TRBV18; CDR3aa: CAGATGGYNSPLHF
v_gene: TRBV12-5; CDR3aa: CASGWGTDTDTQYF
v_gene: TRBV6-5; CDR3aa: CASSYRGLAGGEQYF
v_gene: TRBV6-1; CDR3aa: CASSSPTSSYGYTF
v_gene: TRBV7-7; CDR3aa: CASSLETESTGELFF
v_gene: TRBV12-3/TRBV12-4; CDR3aa: CASSDRGDMVEQYF
v_gene: TRBV6-1; CDR3aa: CASSEADRAETQYF
v_gene: TRBV12-3/TRBV12-4; CDR3aa: CASSFTGDEQFF
v_gene: TRBV10-2; CDR3aa: CASSAGSSYERYF
v_gene: TRBV6-1; CDR3aa: CASISPKTNYGYTF